A selection of T cell receptor beta chains follows, all from one sample in a study of blood T cell repertoires in COVID-19. Profiling relied on immunoSEQ multiplex PCR, and the TCRdb table lists in-frame clones only, not all of them. The sample lists roughly 87,000 clones, around 86% occurring once. Sample: peripheral blood. The source is a middle-aged man with active COVID-19. Each CDR3 is given with its conserved first and last residue. Each record gives: J gene, V gene, CDR3 protein.

j_call: TRBJ1-1
v_call: TRBV7-8
cdr3_aa: CASSLTGDTEAFF

j_call: TRBJ2-7
v_call: TRBV5-6
cdr3_aa: CASNTGHPLTLEEQYF

j_call: TRBJ2-2
v_call: TRBV7-2
cdr3_aa: CASSLVGVIANTGELFF

j_call: TRBJ2-3
v_call: TRBV6-2/TRBV6-3
cdr3_aa: CASSTPRGLGTDTQYF

j_call: TRBJ2-5
v_call: TRBV27
cdr3_aa: CASSLSQGVGETQYF

j_call: TRBJ1-6
v_call: TRBV5-1
cdr3_aa: CASSLRSGQGRKNVDSPLHF

j_call: TRBJ2-5
v_call: TRBV19
cdr3_aa: CASSIDWLAGAAGRETQYF

j_call: TRBJ1-1
v_call: TRBV9
cdr3_aa: CASSTRGGRGTEAFF

j_call: TRBJ2-5
v_call: TRBV4-3
cdr3_aa: CASSQVSGGGGETQYF

j_call: TRBJ2-5
v_call: TRBV7-9
cdr3_aa: CASSPRTGERGETQYF

j_call: TRBJ1-2
v_call: TRBV5-4
cdr3_aa: CASSFSGMTYGYTF

j_call: TRBJ1-5
v_call: TRBV6-6
cdr3_aa: CASSYSSTGPQPQHF

j_call: TRBJ2-1
v_call: TRBV6-5
cdr3_aa: CASSFQLAGSYNEQFF

j_call: TRBJ1-1
v_call: TRBV9
cdr3_aa: CASSADTGDTEAFF

j_call: TRBJ2-7
v_call: TRBV11-3
cdr3_aa: CASSLDVSYEQYF

j_call: TRBJ2-1
v_call: TRBV27
cdr3_aa: CASRVPSGRPHEQFF

j_call: TRBJ1-3
v_call: TRBV10-3
cdr3_aa: CAIRGQVGNTIYF

j_call: TRBJ1-5
v_call: TRBV28
cdr3_aa: CASSLPRTAFNQPQHF

j_call: TRBJ1-1
v_call: TRBV11-2
cdr3_aa: CASSLQLETAEAFF

j_call: TRBJ1-6
v_call: TRBV5-1
cdr3_aa: CASSLEGDNSPLHF